Following are 21 T cell receptor beta chains from one sample sequenced in a study of cytomegalovirus exposure and HLA in healthy donors listed by TCRdb under 2017. The library was made by the immunoSEQ multiplex PCR assay. Sourced from immuneACCESS, this table was stored by TCRdb with only in-frame sequences that have V and J called. A share of the clones is absent; for the studies checked, an unresolved V gene accounts for under half, and the remainder has no known explanation. Across this sample there are roughly 65,000 clones, with approximately 94% seen only once. The ten largest clones capture 4.4% of the sample. Input material: PBMCs. Every receptor here comes from a man between 18 and 35 years old in good health and CMV-seropositive.

V is TRBV28 and J is TRBJ2-2; a possible D gene is TRBD2 (6 bases). The germline V gene encodes CDR1 MDHEN and CDR2 SYDVKM. With 5 bases removed from V and 4 bases from J, the gap between germline ends came to 20 bases. The CDR3 covers 17 residues. This CDR3 is CASSTNLGLGGTGELFF. In DNA, the CDR3 is TGTGCCAGCAGTACCAATCTTGGTCTGGGGGGCACCGGGGAGCTGTTTTTT.

This chain connects TRBV5-8 to TRBJ1-2; 7 bases are shared with TRBD1. From germline, CDR1 is SGHTS and CDR2 YDEGEE. This CDR3 has 13 residues. J was trimmed by 8 bases and V by 4 bases; bases with no gene match: 8. The CDR3, as DNA: TGTGCCAGCAGCCCGGGACAGCGAAGAGGCTACACCTTC. Its protein is CASSPGQRRGYTF.

The chain joins TRBV4-3 to TRBJ2-2, with TRBD2 matching over 11 bases. This CDR3 spans 17 amino acids. Trimming removed 0 bases from V and 8 bases from J; junction bases left unmatched: 8. Germline CDR1 LGHNA, CDR2 YSLEER. CDR3 in amino acids: CASSQDFSGRAAGELFF. In nucleotides, the CDR3 is TGCGCCAGCAGCCAAGATTTTAGCGGGAGGGCGGCAGGGGAGCTGTTTTTT.

The chain uses TRBV29-1 and TRBJ1-2; D perhaps matches TRBD1 (6 bases). This CDR3 has 13 amino acids. V lost 6 bases and J 4 bases, leaving 15 bases between the germline ends. Germline-derived CDR1 and CDR2 are SQVTM and ANQGSEA. The CDR3 sequence is CSVIKGDRYGYTF. In DNA, the CDR3 is TGCAGCGTCATAAAGGGGGATCGCTATGGCTACACCTTC.

The chain uses TRBV5-1 and TRBJ1-2; D is possibly TRBD1 (6 bases). CDR3 size: 17 residues. With 1 base removed from V and 4 bases from J, the gap between germline ends came to 20 bases. The V gene's germline CDR1 is SGHRS and CDR2 YFSETQ. The CDR3 DNA reads TGCGCCAGCAGCTTGCCGGGACTAGCGGGGGGCTCCTATGGCTACACCTTC. It translates to CASSLPGLAGGSYGYTF.

The sample holds a few counts of this clone. V and J are TRBV5-1 and TRBJ2-7; possibly TRBD1 for D (6 bases). From germline, CDR1 is SGHRS and CDR2 YFSETQ. V gave up 4 bases and J gave up 3 bases, with 8 bases separating them. This CDR3 contains 12 residues. The CDR3 loop is CASSRDNYEQYF. Written as DNA, the CDR3 is TGCGCCAGCAGCCGGGACAACTACGAGCAGTACTTC.

This clone came up once. This chain connects TRBV7-9 to TRBJ2-3, with 8 bases aligning to TRBD2. V shed 5 bases and J 1 base; nucleotides not matched to a gene: 5. This CDR3 comprises 15 residues. CDR1 SEHNR and CDR2 FQNEAQ come from the germline V gene (reference sequence). The CDR3 DNA reads TGTGCCAGCAGCACCCCGGGGGGGGGCACAGATACGCAGTATTTT. This sequence encodes CASSTPGGGTDTQYF.

This clone was observed once. In nucleotides, the CDR3 is TGTGCCAGCATGTTAGGAGGAATGAATGGCTACACCTTC. Translating it yields CASMLGGMNGYTF. V usage is TRBV2 and J usage is TRBJ1-2; D is unresolved. Trimming took off 7 bases at V and 6 bases at J, with 15 bases between the two ends. The CDR3 spans 13 residues. The V gene's germline CDR1 is SNHLY and CDR2 FYNNEI.

V is TRBV4-1 and J is TRBJ2-1; D is possibly TRBD2 (5 bases). Germline loops: CDR1 MGHRA, CDR2 YSYEKL. This CDR3 contains 17 residues. With 3 bases removed from V and 5 bases from J, the gap between germline ends came to 20 bases. DNA for the CDR3: TGCGCCAGCAGCCAGGGAGCTTACATCCTAGAGGACAATGAGCAGTTCTTC. Amino acid sequence: CASSQGAYILEDNEQFF.

The chain carries TRBV2 and TRBJ2-1; perhaps TRBD2 as D (5 bases). This CDR3 has 17 amino acids. Between the trimmed V and J ends, which lost 4 bases and 9 bases, there was a span of 25 bases. CDR1 is SNHLY and CDR2 is FYNNEI in the germline V gene. The CDR3 DNA is TGTGCCAGCAGTGTAATTTGGACCGGAACTAGTCCCCGTGAGCAGTTCTTC. It codes for CASSVIWTGTSPREQFF.

The genes are TRBV6-6 and TRBJ2-3; 7 positions match TRBD2. The germline V gene has CDR1 MNHNY and CDR2 SVGAGI (reference sequence). The CDR3 has 13 amino acids. V shed 7 bases, J shed 4 bases, and the junction held 5 bases outside the gene matches. For the CDR3, the DNA is TGTGCCAGCATACCTAGCGGATCAGATACGCAGTATTTT. Translated: CASIPSGSDTQYF.

This chain joins TRBV14 and TRBJ1-1; D is undetermined. The CDR3 loop spans 13 amino acids. The V end was cut by 8 bases, the J end by 0 bases, with 10 bases between. CDR1 is SGHDN, CDR2 FVKESK, per germline. CDR3 loop: CASRTEMNTEAFF. The CDR3 DNA follows: TGTGCCAGCCGGACTGAGATGAACACTGAAGCTTTCTTT.

This sequence joins TRBV19 and TRBJ2-7; 7 nucleotides align to TRBD2. CDR1 and CDR2 (germline): LNHDA, SQIVND (reference sequence). After removal of 10 bases from V and 3 bases from J, the junction contained 6 bases not matched to a gene. CDR3 length: 12 amino acids. The CDR3 coding sequence is TGTGCCACCCGTCGGGGGGACTACGAGCAGTACTTC. Encoded protein: CATRRGDYEQYF.

The chain couples TRBV7-8 to TRBJ2-3, with TRBD2 identical over 14 bases. The ends lost 5 bases at V and 8 bases at J; junction bases unmatched: 18. The germline CDR1 and CDR2 sequences are SGHVS and FQNEAQ. The CDR3 is 19 amino acids. The CDR3 loop reads CASSPHGEGLAGASGTQYF. The DNA of the CDR3 is TGTGCCAGCAGCCCACACGGAGAGGGACTAGCGGGAGCTAGTGGTACGCAGTATTTT.

This chain uses TRBV11-3 with TRBJ2-2; TRBD2 matches 11 bases. Germline loops: CDR1 SGHNT, CDR2 YENEEA. Trimming cost V 6 bases and J 3 bases; bases outside gene matches: 6. The CDR3 covers 16 residues. CDR3 sequence: CASRVLAGGDTGELFF. In DNA, the CDR3 is TGTGCCAGCAGGGTCCTAGCGGGGGGCGACACCGGGGAGCTGTTTTTT.

The chain uses TRBV28 and TRBJ2-7; 11 bases match TRBD2. Germline-derived CDR1 and CDR2 are MDHEN and SYDVKM. Trimming at V came to 5 bases and at J to 3 bases, leaving 6 bases not matched to a gene. This CDR3 is built from 15 residues. The CDR3 sequence is CASSELLAGVYEQYF. Here the CDR3 DNA reads TGTGCCAGCAGTGAACTACTAGCGGGGGTCTACGAGCAGTACTTC.

The chain employs TRBV5-4 and TRBJ2-1, with 8 positions matching TRBD1. CDR1 SGHNT and CDR2 YYREEE come from the germline V gene (reference sequence). This CDR3 has 16 residues. The ends lost 5 bases at V and 0 bases at J; junction bases unmatched: 7. CDR3 nucleotides: TGTGCCAGCAGTGGGGGACAGGAGAGCTCCTACAATGAGCAGTTCTTC. Its protein product is CASSGGQESSYNEQFF.

The chain recombines TRBV25-1 with TRBJ2-1; 7 nucleotides agree with TRBD2. Trimming removed 3 bases from V and 7 bases from J; junction bases left unmatched: 6. In germline, CDR1 is MGHDK, CDR2 SYGVNS. The CDR3 totals 14 residues. Written as DNA, the CDR3 is TGTGCCAGCAGTGAGAAATGGCGGGGGAATGAGCAGTTCTTC. This encodes CASSEKWRGNEQFF.

The chain couples TRBV27 to TRBJ2-3; 8 bases line up with TRBD2. V lost 5 bases to trimming and J lost 4 bases; unmatched junction nucleotides: 8. Per the germline V gene, CDR1 is MNHEY and CDR2 is SMNVEV (reference sequence). CDR3 length: 15 residues. In nucleotides, the CDR3 is TGTGCCAGCAGTCCGGGACTAGTCCGCGCAGATACGCAGTATTTT. Translating it yields CASSPGLVRADTQYF.

This chain joins TRBV7-2 and TRBJ2-3, with a tentative D call TRBD1 (6 bases). CDR1 is SGHTA and CDR2 is FQGNSA in the germline V gene. The CDR3 has 13 residues. The V end lost 5 bases, the J end lost 6 bases, and 12 bases lay between the germline ends. The CDR3 here is CASSLGGADTQYF. The CDR3 DNA sequence: TGTGCCAGCAGCCTAGGGGGAGCGGATACGCAGTATTTT.

This chain links TRBV7-8 with TRBJ2-1, with a tentative D call TRBD2 (6 bases). V dropped 3 bases and J dropped 15 bases, with 15 bases sitting between them. Looked up from germline, CDR1 is SGHVS and CDR2 is FQNEAQ. CDR3 length: 12 residues. CDR3: CASSFRDSSVFF. DNA of the CDR3: TGTGCCAGCAGCTTCAGGGACTCCTCTGTGTTCTTC. The whole variable domain, remainder taken from reference TRBV7-8 and TRBJ2-1, is GAGVSQSPRYKVAKRGQDVALRCDPISGHVSLFWYQQALGQGPEFLTYFQNEAQLDKSGLPSDRFFAERPEGSVSTLKIQRTQQEDSAVYLCASSFRDSSVFFGPGTRLTVL.